Shown below are 8 T cell receptor beta chains from a single sample sequenced in a study of Ad26.COV2.S vaccination and SARS-CoV-2 variants. Treatment described: approximately 18 received Ad26.COV2.S at low or high dose, single or two shots; roughly 5 received placebo; per-sample allocation not given. Collection of samples fell on day 63 after the first vaccine or placebo injection. Method: immunoSEQ multiplex PCR; TCRdb's copy keeps in-frame clones and lacks some. Counted here are around 450,000 clones, 85% to 90% occurring once; the ten biggest clones make up about 3.5%. The specimen was peripheral blood, collected in a trial of Ad26.COV2.S vaccine versus placebo. These receptors all come from a person between 18 and 65 years old who received the Ad26.COV2.S COVID-19 vaccine or a placebo.

J is TRBJ2-1 and V is TRBV10-2; a possible D gene is TRBD1 (6 bases). Germline loops: CDR1 WSHSY, CDR2 SAAADI. V was pared by 6 bases and J by 9 bases, with 9 bases between. This CDR3 is built from 11 residues. The CDR3 sequence is CASRRGGEQFF. The CDR3 DNA is TGCGCCAGCAGGAGAGGGGGTGAGCAGTTCTTC.

The chain recombines TRBV27 with TRBJ2-3; 11 positions match TRBD2. V shed 8 bases, J shed 2 bases, and the junction held 3 bases outside the gene matches. CDR1 is MNHEY, CDR2 SMNVEV, per germline (reference sequence). This CDR3 region has 14 residues. The CDR3 nucleotides read TGTGCCAGCCTAGCGGGGGGCTACACAGATACGCAGTATTTT. Translating it yields CASLAGGYTDTQYF.

This clone was seen just once. CDR3 protein: CASSQDRTGGQESYEQYF. In DNA form, the CDR3 reads TGCGCCAGCAGCCAAGATAGGACGGGGGGACAGGAGTCCTACGAGCAGTACTTC. V is TRBV4-3 and J is TRBJ2-7, with D possibly being TRBD1 (8 bases). The CDR3 consists of 18 residues. V was cut by 0 bases and J by 1 base, with 19 bases left in between. Germline CDR1 and CDR2: LGHNA and YSLEER.

The CDR3 bases are TGTGCCAGTAGTATTGGGCTGGGGGCGAATACTGAAGCTTTCTTT. Its protein is CASSIGLGANTEAFF. The rearrangement uses TRBV19 and TRBJ1-1, with D perhaps TRBD1 (6 bases). The length of the CDR3 is 15 residues. The V gene's germline CDR1 is LNHDA and CDR2 SQIVND (reference sequence). Deletions cut 3 bases from V and 5 bases from J, with 16 bases between.

The chain links TRBV7-9 to TRBJ2-5, with D maybe TRBD2 (6 bases). This CDR3 is 14 amino acids long. The germline V and J ends were trimmed by 5 bases and 2 bases, with 12 bases remaining between them. From germline, CDR1 is SEHNR and CDR2 FQNEAQ (reference sequence). This CDR3 reads CASSPPLAQETQYF. CDR3 nucleotides: TGTGCCAGCAGCCCCCCGCTAGCGCAAGAGACCCAGTACTTC.

The V gene is TRBV6-5, the J gene TRBJ2-1; D might be TRBD2 (6 bases). CDR1 and CDR2 (germline): MNHEY, SVGAGI. The CDR3 length is 15 residues. Trimming cost V 4 bases and J 8 bases, with 18 bases left between them. CDR3 nucleotides: TGTGCCAGCAGTTTTGCGGGGAACCGGGGCCATGAGCAGTTCTTC. This codes for CASSFAGNRGHEQFF.

The rearrangement links TRBV28 to TRBJ2-7, with unresolved D. CDR1 is MDHEN and CDR2 is SYDVKM in the germline V gene. Trimming took off 8 bases at V and 0 bases at J, with 17 bases between the two ends. The CDR3 has 15 amino acids. The CDR3: CASLSRSPSSYEQYF. For the CDR3, the DNA is TGTGCCAGCCTCAGTAGGAGTCCGAGCTCCTACGAGCAGTACTTC.

The chain employs TRBV5-1 and TRBJ1-2; unclear D gene. The V and J ends lost 0 bases and 3 bases respectively, with 6 bases between them. In germline, CDR1 is SGHRS, CDR2 YFSETQ. The CDR3 has 13 residues. The CDR3 DNA sequence: TGCGCCAGCAGCTTGGCCTTTGACTATGGCTACACCTTC. It is translated as CASSLAFDYGYTF.